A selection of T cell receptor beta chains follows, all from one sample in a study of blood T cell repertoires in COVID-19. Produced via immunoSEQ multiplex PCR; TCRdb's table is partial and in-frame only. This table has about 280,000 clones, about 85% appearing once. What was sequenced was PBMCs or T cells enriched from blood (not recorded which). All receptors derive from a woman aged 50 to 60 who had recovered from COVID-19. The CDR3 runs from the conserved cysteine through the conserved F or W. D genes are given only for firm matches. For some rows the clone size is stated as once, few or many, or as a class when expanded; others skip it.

CDR3: CASSPALGGDHLSSGNTIYF; DNA: TGTGCCAGCAGCCCAGCTTTGGGGGGAGACCACTTGAGCTCTGGAAACACCATATATTTT; J: TRBJ1-3; D: -; size: -; V: TRBV27
CDR3: CASSGRRMNTEAFF; DNA: TGTGCCAGCAGTGGGAGACGCATGAACACTGAAGCTTTCTTT; J: TRBJ1-1; D: -; size: -; V: TRBV27
CDR3: CASSPSSGGGQPQHF; DNA: TGTGCCAGCTCACCGTCTTCGGGGGGCGGTCAGCCCCAGCATTTT; J: TRBJ1-5; D: -; size: -; V: TRBV18
CDR3: CASSVLYNEQFF; DNA: TGTGCCAGTAGCGTCCTCTACAATGAGCAGTTCTTC; J: TRBJ2-1; D: -; size: -; V: TRBV19
CDR3: CASSLWTAYRGNTEAFF; DNA: TGTGCCAGCAGTTTATGGACCGCGTACAGGGGGAACACTGAAGCTTTCTTT; J: TRBJ1-1; D: TRBD1; size: -; V: TRBV28
CDR3: CATSVIAGGTDTQYF; DNA: TGTGCCACCAGTGTGATAGCGGGGGGCACAGATACGCAGTATTTT; J: TRBJ2-3; D: TRBD2; size: once; V: TRBV24-1
CDR3: CATSGQGNQPQHF; DNA: TGTGCCACCAGTGGGCAGGGCAATCAGCCCCAGCATTTT; J: TRBJ1-5; D: -; size: once; V: TRBV24-1
CDR3: CASSLDGQGDEQYF; DNA: TGCGCCAGCAGCTTGGATGGACAGGGAGACGAGCAGTACTTC; J: TRBJ2-7; D: TRBD1; size: -; V: TRBV5-1
CDR3: CASSLSSGGYEQYF; DNA: TGTGCCAGCAGTCTTTCTAGCGGGGGTTACGAGCAGTACTTC; J: TRBJ2-7; D: TRBD2; size: -; V: TRBV7-2
CDR3: CASSNSDRGEQYF; DNA: TGTGCCAGCAGCAACTCCGACAGGGGCGAGCAGTACTTC; J: TRBJ2-7; D: TRBD1; size: -; V: TRBV4-2
CDR3: CASSPSSSETNYGYTF; DNA: TGCGCCAGCAGCCCCTCCTCTTCTGAGACTAACTATGGCTACACCTTC; J: TRBJ1-2; D: -; size: -; V: TRBV5-1
CDR3: CASRRGGSSYEQYF; DNA: TGTGCCAGCAGACGCGGCGGGAGCTCCTACGAGCAGTACTTC; J: TRBJ2-7; D: TRBD2; size: -; V: TRBV27
CDR3: CASSLDRVQETQYF; DNA: TGTGCCAGCAGCTTGGACAGGGTACAAGAGACCCAGTACTTC; J: TRBJ2-5; D: -; size: -; V: TRBV5-4
CDR3: CASSSKRLAQTGDEQYF; DNA: TGTGCCAGCAGCTCAAAACGACTCGCCCAAACGGGGGACGAGCAGTACTTC; J: TRBJ2-7; D: -; size: -; V: TRBV7-2
CDR3: CASSPSPGGAYNEQFF; DNA: TGTGCCAGCAGCCCCTCTCCTGGGGGCGCGTACAATGAGCAGTTCTTC; J: TRBJ2-1; D: -; size: -; V: TRBV6-2/TRBV6-3
CDR3: CASSFRTGEVRGYTF; DNA: TGCGCCAGCAGCTTCCGGACAGGGGAGGTTCGGGGCTACACCTTC; J: TRBJ1-2; D: TRBD1; size: -; V: TRBV4-1
CDR3: CASSFSQIYEQYF; DNA: TGTGCCAGCAGTTTCAGTCAGATCTACGAGCAGTACTTC; J: TRBJ2-7; D: -; size: -; V: TRBV12-3/TRBV12-4
CDR3: CASTTGQLYQPQHF; DNA: TGTGCCAGTACTACGGGACAGCTATATCAGCCCCAGCATTTT; J: TRBJ1-5; D: TRBD1; size: few; V: TRBV19
CDR3: CASSTPSVDEQYF; DNA: TGTGCCAGCAGCACCCCTAGCGTGGACGAGCAGTACTTC; J: TRBJ2-7; D: -; size: -; V: TRBV28
CDR3: CASSMGGGNQETQYF; DNA: TGTGCCAGTAGTATGGGGGGAGGTAACCAAGAGACCCAGTACTTC; J: TRBJ2-5; D: -; size: -; V: TRBV19
CDR3: CASSQDSGYEKLFF; DNA: TGCGCCAGCAGCCAAGATTCAGGCTACGAAAAACTGTTTTTT; J: TRBJ1-4; D: -; size: -; V: TRBV4-3
CDR3: CASSHPGQSMNTEAFF; DNA: TGTGCCAGCAGTCACCCGGGACAGTCCATGAACACTGAAGCTTTCTTT; J: TRBJ1-1; D: TRBD1; size: -; V: TRBV2
CDR3: CASSDSGTGGIRGYGYTF; DNA: TGTGCCAGCAGCGATTCCGGGACAGGGGGAATTAGAGGCTATGGCTACACCTTC; J: TRBJ1-2; D: TRBD1; size: few; V: TRBV9
CDR3: CASEWDYGSLAYNEQFF; DNA: TGTGCCAGCGAATGGGACTATGGGTCCCTGGCCTACAATGAGCAGTTCTTC; J: TRBJ2-1; D: TRBD2; size: -; V: TRBV7-9